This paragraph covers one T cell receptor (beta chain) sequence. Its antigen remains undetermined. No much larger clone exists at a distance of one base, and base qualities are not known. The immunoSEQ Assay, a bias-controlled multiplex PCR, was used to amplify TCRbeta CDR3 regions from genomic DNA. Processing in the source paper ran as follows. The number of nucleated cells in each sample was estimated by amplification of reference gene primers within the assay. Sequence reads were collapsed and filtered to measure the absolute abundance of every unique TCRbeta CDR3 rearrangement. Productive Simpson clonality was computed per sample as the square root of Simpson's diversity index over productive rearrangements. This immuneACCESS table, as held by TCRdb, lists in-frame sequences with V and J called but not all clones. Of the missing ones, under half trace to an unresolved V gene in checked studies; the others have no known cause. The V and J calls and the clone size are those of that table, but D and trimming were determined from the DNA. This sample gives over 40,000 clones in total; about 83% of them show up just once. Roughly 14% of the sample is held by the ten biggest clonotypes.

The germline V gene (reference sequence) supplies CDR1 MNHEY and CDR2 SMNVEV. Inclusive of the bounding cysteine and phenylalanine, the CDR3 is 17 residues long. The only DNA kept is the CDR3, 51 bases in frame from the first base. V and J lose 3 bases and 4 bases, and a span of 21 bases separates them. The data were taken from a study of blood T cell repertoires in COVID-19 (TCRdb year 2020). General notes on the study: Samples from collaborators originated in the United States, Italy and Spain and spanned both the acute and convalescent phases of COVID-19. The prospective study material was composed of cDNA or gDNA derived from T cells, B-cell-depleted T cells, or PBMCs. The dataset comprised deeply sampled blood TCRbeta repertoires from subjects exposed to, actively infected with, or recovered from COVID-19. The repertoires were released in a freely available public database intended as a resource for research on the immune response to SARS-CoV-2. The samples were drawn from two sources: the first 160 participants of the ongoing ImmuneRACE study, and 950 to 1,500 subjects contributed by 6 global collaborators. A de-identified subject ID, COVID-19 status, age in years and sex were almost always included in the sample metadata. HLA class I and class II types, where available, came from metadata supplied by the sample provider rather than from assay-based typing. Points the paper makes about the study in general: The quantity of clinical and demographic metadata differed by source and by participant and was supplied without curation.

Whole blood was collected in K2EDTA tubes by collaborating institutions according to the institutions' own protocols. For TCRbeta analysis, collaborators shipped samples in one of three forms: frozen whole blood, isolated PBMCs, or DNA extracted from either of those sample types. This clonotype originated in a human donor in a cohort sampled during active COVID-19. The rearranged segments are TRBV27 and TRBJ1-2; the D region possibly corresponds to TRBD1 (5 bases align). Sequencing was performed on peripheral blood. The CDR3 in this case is CASSFGDGISGGYGYTF. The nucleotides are TGTGCCAGCAGTTTTGGGGACGGAATCTCCGGGGGCTATGGCTACACCTTC.